The clone carrying this T cell receptor beta chain was recorded a few times. As yet, its antigen is unknown. The sample originates from a study of beta chain features in type 1 diabetes. Study as a whole: Patients and healthy donors were similar in age, gender and cell yields. Study results and limitations: Type 1 diabetes patients showed a moderate but significant shortening of TCRB CDR3s in all four CD4+ subsets. TCRB repertoires of naive, central memory and Treg cells appeared more similar among patients than among healthy donors. PCR might favor shorter templates, equally in patients and controls.

Investigators reverse transcribed all isolated RNA, so they sequenced expressed TCRB transcripts. Naive, central memory and regulatory T cell samples yielded some 3.9 million reads on average. Profiled with immunoSEQ multiplex PCR; TCRdb holds only in-frame clones, not every one. The sample has some 350,000 clones, about 10% seen once; the top ten hold roughly 0.54%. Germline lookup yields CDR1 GTSNPN and CDR2 SVGIG (reference sequence). The germline V and J ends were trimmed by 0 bases and 4 bases, with 7 bases remaining between them. The CDR3 runs 14 residues. Sequencing was performed on central memory CD4+ T cells from blood. The sequence came from a man aged 25-45 years with type 1 diabetes. The chain joins TRBV30 to TRBJ1-6; no clear D. CDR3 coding DNA: TGTGCCTGGAGTGTAATGGTATATAATTCACCCCTCCACTTT. It translates to CAWSVMVYNSPLHF.